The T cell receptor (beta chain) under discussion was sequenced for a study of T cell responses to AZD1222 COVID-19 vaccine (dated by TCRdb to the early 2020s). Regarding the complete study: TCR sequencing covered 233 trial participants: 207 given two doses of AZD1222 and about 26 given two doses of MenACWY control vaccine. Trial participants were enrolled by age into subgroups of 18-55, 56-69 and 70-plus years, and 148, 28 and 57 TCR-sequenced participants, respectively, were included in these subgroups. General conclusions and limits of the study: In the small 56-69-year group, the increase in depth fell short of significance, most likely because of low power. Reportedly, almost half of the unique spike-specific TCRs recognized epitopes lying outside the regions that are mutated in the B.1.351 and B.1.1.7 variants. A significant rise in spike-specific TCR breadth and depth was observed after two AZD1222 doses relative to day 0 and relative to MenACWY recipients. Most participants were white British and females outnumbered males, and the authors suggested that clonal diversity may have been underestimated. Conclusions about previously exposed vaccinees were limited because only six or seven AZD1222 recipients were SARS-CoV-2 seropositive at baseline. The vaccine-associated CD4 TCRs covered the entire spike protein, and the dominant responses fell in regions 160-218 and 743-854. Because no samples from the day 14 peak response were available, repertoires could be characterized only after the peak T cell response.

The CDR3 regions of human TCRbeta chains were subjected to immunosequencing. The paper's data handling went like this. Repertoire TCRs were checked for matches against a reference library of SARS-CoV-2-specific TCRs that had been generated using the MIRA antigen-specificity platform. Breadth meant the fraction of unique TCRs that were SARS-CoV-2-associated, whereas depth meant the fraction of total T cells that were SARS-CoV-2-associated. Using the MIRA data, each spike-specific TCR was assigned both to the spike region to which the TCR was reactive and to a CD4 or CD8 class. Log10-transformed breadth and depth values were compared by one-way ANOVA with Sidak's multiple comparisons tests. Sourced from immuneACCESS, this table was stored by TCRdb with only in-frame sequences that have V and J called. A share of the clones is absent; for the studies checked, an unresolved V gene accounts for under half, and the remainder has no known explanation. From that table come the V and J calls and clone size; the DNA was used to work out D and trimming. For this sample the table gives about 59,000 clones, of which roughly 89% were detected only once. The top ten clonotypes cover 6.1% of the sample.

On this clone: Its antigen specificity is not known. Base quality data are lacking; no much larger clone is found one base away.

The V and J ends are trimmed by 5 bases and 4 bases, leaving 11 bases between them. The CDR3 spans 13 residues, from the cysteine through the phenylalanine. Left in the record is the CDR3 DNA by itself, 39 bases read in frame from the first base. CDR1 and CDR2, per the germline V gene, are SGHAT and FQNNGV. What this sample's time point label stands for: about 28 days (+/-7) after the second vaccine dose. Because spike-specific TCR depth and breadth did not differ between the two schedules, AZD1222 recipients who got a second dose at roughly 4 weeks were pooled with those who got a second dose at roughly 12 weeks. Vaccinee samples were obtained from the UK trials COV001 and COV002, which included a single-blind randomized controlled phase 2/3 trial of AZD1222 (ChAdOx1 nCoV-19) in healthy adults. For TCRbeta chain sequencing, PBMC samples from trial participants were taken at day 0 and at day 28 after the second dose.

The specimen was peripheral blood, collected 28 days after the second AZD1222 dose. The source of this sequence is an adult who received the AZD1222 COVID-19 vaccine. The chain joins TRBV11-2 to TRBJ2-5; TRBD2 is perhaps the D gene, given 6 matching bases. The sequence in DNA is TGTGCCAGCAGCGTTAGGAGGGCAGAGACCCAGTACTTC. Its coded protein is CASSVRRAETQYF. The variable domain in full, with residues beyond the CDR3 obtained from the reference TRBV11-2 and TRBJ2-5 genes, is EAGVAQSPRYKIIEKRQSVAFWCNPISGHATLYWYQQILGQGPKLLIQFQNNGVVDDSQLPKDRFSAERLKGVDSTLKIQPAKLEDSAVYLCASSVRRAETQYFGPGTRLLVL.